The TCR beta chain under discussion was sequenced for a study of CD8 T cells in Susac syndrome. Whole-study findings and limits: It was acknowledged in the study that its TCR sequencing and HLA analysis involved a relatively small number of individuals.

Random hexamers were used to reverse transcribe an amount of roughly 0.5 to 1 ug RNA. Amplification of TCR beta CDR3 spanned 54 Vbeta and 13 Jbeta via immunoSEQ multiplex PCR. TCRdb called the immunoSEQ multiplex PCR reads again in MiXCR, with one record for every CDR3 protein. Found here are about 300,000 distinct CDR3 sequences, 70% to 90% of them singletons; the top ten hold roughly 0.17%. Concerning this clonotype: Antigen specificity is unknown.

It was treatment-naive patients with stable or active relapsing-remitting disease who made up the multiple sclerosis controls. The CD8+ and CD4+ T cells were negatively isolated, with the TEMRA cells enriched by FACS. From germline, CDR1 is MGHRA and CDR2 YSYEKL. This CDR3 has 16 amino acids. V shed 0 bases and J shed 0 bases, with 12 bases lying between them. Sequencing was done on a sample of CD8+ T cells from PBMCs. This TCR derives from a human donor with multiple sclerosis. The V call is TRBV4-1, the J call TRBJ2-7; D remains ambiguous. The CDR3 loop is CASSQDSLLSSYEQYF. DNA of the CDR3: TGCGCCAGCAGCCAAGATAGTCTTCTAAGCTCCTACGAGCAGTACTTC.